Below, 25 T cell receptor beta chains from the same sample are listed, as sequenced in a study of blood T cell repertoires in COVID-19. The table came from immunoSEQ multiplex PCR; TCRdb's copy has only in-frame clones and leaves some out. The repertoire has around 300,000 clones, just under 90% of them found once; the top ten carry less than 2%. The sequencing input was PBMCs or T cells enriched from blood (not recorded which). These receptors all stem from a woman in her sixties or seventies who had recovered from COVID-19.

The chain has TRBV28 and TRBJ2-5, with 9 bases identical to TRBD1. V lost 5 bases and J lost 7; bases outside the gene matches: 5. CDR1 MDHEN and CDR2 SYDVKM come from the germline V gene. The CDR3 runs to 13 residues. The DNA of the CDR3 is TGTGCCAGCAGTGGGACAGGGTTGGTGACCCAGTACTTC. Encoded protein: CASSGTGLVTQYF. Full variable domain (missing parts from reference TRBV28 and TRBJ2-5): DVKVTQSSRYLVKRTGEKVFLECVQDMDHENMFWYRQDPGLGLRLIYFSYDVKMKEKGDIPEGYSVSREKKERFSLILESASTNQTSMYLCASSGTGLVTQYFGPGTRLLVL.

Here the CDR3 DNA reads TGTGCCACCAGTGAAGGACAGGGGTGGGGTGAAAAACTGTTTTTT. This gives the protein CATSEGQGWGEKLFF. This chain connects TRBV24-1 to TRBJ1-4, with 9 bases that match TRBD1. In germline, CDR1 is KGHDR, CDR2 SFDVKD. The length of the CDR3 is 15 residues. Losses at the gene ends were 4 bases for V and 7 bases for J; bases not matched to a gene: 6.

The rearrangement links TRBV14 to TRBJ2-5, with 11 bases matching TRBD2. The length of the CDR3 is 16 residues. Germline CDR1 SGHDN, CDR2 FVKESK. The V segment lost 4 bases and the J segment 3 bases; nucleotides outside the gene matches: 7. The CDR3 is CASSPRLAGTKETQYF. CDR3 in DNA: TGTGCCAGCAGCCCTCGACTAGCGGGGACCAAAGAGACCCAGTACTTC.

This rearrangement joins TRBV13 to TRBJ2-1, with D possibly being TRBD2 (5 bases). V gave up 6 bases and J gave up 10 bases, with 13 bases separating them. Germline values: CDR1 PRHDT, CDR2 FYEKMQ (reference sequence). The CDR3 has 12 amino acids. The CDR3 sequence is CASRSPGSEQFF. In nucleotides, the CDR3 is TGTGCCAGCAGGTCGCCGGGGTCGGAGCAGTTCTTC.

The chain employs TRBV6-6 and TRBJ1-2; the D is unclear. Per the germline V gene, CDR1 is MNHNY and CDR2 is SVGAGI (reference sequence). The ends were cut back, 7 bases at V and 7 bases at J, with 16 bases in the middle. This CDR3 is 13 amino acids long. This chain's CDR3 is CASTVGRAGGYTF. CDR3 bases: TGTGCCAGCACCGTCGGGAGGGCGGGTGGCTACACCTTC.

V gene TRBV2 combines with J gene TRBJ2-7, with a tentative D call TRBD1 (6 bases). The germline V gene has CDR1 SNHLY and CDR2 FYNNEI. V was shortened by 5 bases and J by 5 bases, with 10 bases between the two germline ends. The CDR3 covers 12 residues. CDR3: CASSWTENEQYF. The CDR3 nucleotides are TGTGCCAGCAGTTGGACAGAAAACGAGCAGTACTTC.

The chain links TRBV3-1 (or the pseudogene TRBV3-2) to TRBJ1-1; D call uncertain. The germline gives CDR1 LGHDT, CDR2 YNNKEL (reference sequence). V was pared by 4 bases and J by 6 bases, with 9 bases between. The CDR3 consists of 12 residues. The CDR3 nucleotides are TGTGCCAGCAGCCCCCTCGGGGCTGAAGCTTTCTTT. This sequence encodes CASSPLGAEAFF.

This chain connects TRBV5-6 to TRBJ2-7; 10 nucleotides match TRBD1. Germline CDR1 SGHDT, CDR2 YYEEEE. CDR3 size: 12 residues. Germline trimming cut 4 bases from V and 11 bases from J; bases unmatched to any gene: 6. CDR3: CASSLGTGDKYF. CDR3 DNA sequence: TGTGCCAGCAGCCTTGGGACAGGGGATAAGTACTTC.

Here the CDR3 DNA reads TGTGCCAGCCTGAGGGGGGGAAGTAACTATGGCTACACCTTC. Protein: CASLRGGSNYGYTF. The V call is TRBV6-6, the J call TRBJ1-2, with D possibly TRBD1 on 6 matching bases. Per germline, CDR1 MNHNY and CDR2 SVGAGI (reference sequence). Trimming left V 8 bases short and J 1 base short, with 14 bases between. The CDR3 is made up of 14 amino acids.

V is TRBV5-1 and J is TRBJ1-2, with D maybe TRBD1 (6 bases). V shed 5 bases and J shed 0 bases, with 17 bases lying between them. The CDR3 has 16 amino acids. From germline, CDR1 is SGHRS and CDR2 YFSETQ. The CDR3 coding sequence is TGCGCCAGCAGAGACCCCCCGACAGGCACTAACTATGGCTACACCTTC. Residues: CASRDPPTGTNYGYTF.

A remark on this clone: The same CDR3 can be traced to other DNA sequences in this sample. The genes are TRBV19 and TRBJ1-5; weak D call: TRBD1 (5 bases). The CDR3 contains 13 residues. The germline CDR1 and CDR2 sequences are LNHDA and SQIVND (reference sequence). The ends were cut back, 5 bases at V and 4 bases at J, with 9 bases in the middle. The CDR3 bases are TGTGCCAGTAGTTGGCAGGGTAATCAGCCCCAGCATTTT. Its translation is CASSWQGNQPQHF.

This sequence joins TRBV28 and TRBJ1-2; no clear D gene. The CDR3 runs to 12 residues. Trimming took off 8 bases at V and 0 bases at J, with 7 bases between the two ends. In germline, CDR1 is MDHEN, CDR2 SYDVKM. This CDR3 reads CASSTTNYGYTF. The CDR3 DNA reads TGTGCCAGCTCGACAACTAACTATGGCTACACCTTC.

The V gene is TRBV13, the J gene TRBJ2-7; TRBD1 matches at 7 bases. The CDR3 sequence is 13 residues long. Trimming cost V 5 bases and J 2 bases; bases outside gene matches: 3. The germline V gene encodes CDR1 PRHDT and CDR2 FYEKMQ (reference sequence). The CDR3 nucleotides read TGTGCCAGCAGCCTCGGGACAGCCTACGAGCAGTACTTC. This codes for CASSLGTAYEQYF.

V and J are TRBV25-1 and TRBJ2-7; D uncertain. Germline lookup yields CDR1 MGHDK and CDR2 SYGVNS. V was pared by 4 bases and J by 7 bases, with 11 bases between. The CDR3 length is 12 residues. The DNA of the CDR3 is TGTGCCAGCAGTGCTTTCCCGGGTGAGCAGTACTTC. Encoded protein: CASSAFPGEQYF.

The CDR3 reads CASSQSEGPTDTQYF. CDR3 nucleotides: TGCGCCAGCAGTCAATCGGAGGGTCCCACAGATACGCAGTATTTT. V gene TRBV23-1 combines with J gene TRBJ2-3; D might be TRBD2 (6 bases). TRBV23-1 is an ORF, with its function uncertain. The CDR3 totals 15 residues. The ends were cut back, 0 bases at V and 2 bases at J, with 9 bases in the middle.

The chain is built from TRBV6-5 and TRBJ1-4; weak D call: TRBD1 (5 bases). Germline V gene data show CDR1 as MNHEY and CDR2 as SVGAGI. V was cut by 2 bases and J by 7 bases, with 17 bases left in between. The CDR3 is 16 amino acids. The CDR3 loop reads CASSYRVPGGSEKLFF. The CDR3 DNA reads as TGTGCCAGCAGTTACAGGGTTCCCGGGGGGTCTGAAAAACTGTTTTTT.

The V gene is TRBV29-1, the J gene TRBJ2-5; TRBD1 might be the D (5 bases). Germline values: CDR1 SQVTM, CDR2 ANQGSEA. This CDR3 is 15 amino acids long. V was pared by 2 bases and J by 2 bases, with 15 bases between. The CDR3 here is CSVERGQTDQETQYF. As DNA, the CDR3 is TGCAGCGTTGAAAGGGGTCAGACAGATCAAGAGACCCAGTACTTC.

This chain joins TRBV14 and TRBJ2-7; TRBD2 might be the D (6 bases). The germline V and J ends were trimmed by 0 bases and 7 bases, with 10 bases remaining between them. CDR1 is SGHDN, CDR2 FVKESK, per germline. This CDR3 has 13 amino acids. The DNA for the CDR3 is TGTGCCAGCAGCCAAGAATACGGAGGGGAGCAGTACTTC. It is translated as CASSQEYGGEQYF.

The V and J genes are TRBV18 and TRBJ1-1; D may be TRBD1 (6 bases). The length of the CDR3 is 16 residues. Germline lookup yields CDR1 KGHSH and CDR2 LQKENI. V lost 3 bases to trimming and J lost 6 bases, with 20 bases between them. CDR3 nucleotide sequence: TGTGCCAGCTCACCCAGACAGGAACTACCGGGTGCTGAAGCTTTCTTT. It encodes CASSPRQELPGAEAFF. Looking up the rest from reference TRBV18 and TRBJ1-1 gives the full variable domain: NAGVMQNPRHLVRRRGQEARLRCSPMKGHSHVYWYRQLPEEGLKFMVYLQKENIIDESGMPKERFSAEFPKEGPSILRIQQVVRGDSAAYFCASSPRQELPGAEAFFGQGTRLTVV.

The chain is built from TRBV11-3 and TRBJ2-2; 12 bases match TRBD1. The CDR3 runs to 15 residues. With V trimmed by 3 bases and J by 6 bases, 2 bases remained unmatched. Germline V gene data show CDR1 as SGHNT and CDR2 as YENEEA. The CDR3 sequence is CASSLGQGASGELFF. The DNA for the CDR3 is TGTGCCAGCAGCTTGGGACAGGGGGCGTCCGGGGAGCTGTTTTTT.

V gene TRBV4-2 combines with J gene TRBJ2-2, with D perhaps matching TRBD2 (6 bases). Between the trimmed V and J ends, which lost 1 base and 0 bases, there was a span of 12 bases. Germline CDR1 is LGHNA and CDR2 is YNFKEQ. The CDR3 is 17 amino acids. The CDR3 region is CASSQVGTRSNTGELFF. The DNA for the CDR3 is TGTGCCAGCAGCCAAGTGGGGACTCGCTCGAACACCGGGGAGCTGTTTTTT.

The CDR3: CASSPGTIHEQYF. CDR3 DNA: TGTGCCAGCTCACCAGGGACTATCCACGAGCAGTACTTC. This chain links TRBV18 with TRBJ2-7; 7 positions agree with TRBD2. CDR1 is KGHSH, CDR2 LQKENI, per germline. V trimming: 2 bases; J trimming: 5 bases; junction bases outside the gene matches: 3. This CDR3 is built from 13 residues.

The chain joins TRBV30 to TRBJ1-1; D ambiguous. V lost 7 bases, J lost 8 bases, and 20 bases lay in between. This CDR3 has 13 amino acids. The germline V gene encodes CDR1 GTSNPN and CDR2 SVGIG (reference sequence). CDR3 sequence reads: CAYLSTGRNEAFF. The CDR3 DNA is TGTGCCTATCTCTCCACGGGGAGGAACGAAGCTTTCTTT.

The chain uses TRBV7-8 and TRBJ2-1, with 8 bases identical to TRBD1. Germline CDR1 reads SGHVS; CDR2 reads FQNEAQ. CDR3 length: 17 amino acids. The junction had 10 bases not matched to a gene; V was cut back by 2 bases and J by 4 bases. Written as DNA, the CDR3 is TGTGCCAGCAGCTTATCGTTGGACAGGGCCCGTTACAATGAGCAGTTCTTC. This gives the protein CASSLSLDRARYNEQFF.

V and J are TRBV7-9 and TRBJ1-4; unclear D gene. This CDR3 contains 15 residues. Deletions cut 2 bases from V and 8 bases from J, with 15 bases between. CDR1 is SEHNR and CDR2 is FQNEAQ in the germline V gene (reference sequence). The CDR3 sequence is CASSLPLTSREKLFF. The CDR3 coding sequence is TGTGCCAGCAGCTTACCCCTGACCTCGCGGGAAAAACTGTTTTTT.